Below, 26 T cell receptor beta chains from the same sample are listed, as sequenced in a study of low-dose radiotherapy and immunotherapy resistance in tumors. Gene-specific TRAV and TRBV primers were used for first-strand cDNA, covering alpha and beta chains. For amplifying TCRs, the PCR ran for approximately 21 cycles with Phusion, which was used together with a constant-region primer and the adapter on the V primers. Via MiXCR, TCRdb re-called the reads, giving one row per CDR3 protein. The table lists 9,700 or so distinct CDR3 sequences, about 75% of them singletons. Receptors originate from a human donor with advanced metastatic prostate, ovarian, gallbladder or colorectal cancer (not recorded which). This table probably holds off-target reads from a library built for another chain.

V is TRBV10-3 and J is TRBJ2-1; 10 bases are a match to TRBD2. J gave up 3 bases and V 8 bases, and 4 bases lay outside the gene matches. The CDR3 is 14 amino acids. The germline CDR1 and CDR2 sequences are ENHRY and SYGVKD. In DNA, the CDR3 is TGTGCCATCTCCCTAGCGGGAGACTACAATGAGCAGTTCTTC. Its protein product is CAISLAGDYNEQFF.

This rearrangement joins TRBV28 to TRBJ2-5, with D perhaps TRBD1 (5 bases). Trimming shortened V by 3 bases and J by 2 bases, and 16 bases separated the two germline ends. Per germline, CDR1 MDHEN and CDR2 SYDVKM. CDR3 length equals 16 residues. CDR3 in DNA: TGTGCCAGCAGTTTTTTAGGCACAGGACCTCAAGAGACCCAGTACTTC. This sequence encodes CASSFLGTGPQETQYF.

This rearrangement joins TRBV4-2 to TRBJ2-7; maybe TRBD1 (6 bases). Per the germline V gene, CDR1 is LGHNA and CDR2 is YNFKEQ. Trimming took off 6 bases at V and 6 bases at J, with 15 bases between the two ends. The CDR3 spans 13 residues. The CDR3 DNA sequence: TGTGCCAGCAGTGGTCAGGGGCTTAGCGAGCAGTACTTC. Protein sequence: CASSGQGLSEQYF.

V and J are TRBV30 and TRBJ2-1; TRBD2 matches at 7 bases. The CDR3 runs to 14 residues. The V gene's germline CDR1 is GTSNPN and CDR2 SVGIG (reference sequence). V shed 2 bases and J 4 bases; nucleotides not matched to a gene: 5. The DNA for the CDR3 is TGTGCCTGGAGTCCGGGACTACCTTACAATGAGCAGTTCTTC. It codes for CAWSPGLPYNEQFF. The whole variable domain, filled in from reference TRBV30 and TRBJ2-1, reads SQTIHQWPATLVQPVGSPLSLECTVEGTSNPNLYWYRQAAGRGLQLLFYSVGIGQISSEVPQNLSASRPQDRQFILSSKKLLLSDSGFYLCAWSPGLPYNEQFFGPGTRLTVL.

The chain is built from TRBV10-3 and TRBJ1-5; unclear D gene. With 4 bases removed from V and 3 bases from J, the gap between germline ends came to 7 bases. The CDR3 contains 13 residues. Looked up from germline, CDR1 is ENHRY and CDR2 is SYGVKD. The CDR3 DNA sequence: TGTGCCATCAGTGGGGAAGCCAATCAGCCCCAGCATTTT. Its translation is CAISGEANQPQHF.

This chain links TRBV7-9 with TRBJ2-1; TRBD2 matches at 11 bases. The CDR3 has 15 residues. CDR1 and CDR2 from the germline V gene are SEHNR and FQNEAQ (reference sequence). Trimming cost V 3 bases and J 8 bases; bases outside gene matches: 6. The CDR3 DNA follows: TGTGCCAGCAGCTTTACTAGCGGGAGAATGGATGAGCAGTTCTTC. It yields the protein CASSFTSGRMDEQFF.

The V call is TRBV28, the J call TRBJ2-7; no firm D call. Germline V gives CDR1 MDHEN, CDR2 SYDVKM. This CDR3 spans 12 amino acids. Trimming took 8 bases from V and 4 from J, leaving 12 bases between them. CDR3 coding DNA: TGTGCCAGCTCGCTAGATTCGTACGAGCAGTACTTC. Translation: CASSLDSYEQYF.

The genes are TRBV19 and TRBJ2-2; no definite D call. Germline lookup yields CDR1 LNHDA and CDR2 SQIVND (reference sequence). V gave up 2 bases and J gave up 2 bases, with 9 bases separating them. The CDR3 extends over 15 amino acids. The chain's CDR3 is CASSIMSGNTGELFF. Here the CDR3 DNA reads TGTGCCAGTAGTATAATGTCAGGAAACACCGGGGAGCTGTTTTTT.

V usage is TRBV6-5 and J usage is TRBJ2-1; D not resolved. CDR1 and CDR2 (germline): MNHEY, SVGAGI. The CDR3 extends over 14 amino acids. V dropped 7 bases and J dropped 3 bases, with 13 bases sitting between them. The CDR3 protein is CASKKGLDYNEQFF. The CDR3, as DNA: TGTGCCAGCAAAAAGGGATTGGACTACAATGAGCAGTTCTTC.

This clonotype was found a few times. The chain's CDR3 is CASSPARYEQYF. The CDR3 DNA follows: TGTGCCAGCAGCCCCGCCCGGTACGAGCAGTACTTC. The rearrangement joins TRBV28 to TRBJ2-7; D gene unclear. The CDR3 contains 12 residues. CDR1 is MDHEN, CDR2 SYDVKM, per germline. Trimming shortened V by 6 bases and J by 4 bases, and 10 bases separated the two germline ends.

This CDR3 is CASNGPSGLQVGEQFF. CDR3 DNA: TGTGCCAGCAATGGGCCTAGCGGGCTACAGGTGGGTGAGCAGTTCTTC. This chain joins TRBV28 and TRBJ2-1, with TRBD2 identical over 8 bases. J was trimmed by 9 bases and V by 7 bases; bases with no gene match: 17. Germline V gene sequence: CDR1 MDHEN, CDR2 SYDVKM. This CDR3 spans 16 amino acids.

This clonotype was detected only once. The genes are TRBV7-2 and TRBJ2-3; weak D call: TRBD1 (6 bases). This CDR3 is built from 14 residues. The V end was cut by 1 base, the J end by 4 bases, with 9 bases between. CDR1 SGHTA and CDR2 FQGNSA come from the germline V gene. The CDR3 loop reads CASSLEGGSDTQYF. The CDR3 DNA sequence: TGTGCCAGCAGCTTAGAAGGGGGTTCAGATACGCAGTATTTT.

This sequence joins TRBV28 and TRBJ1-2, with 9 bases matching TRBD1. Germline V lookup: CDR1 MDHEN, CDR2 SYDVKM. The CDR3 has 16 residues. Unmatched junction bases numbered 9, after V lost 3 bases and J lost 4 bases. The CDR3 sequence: CASSFPGTGTPYGYTF. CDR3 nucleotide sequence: TGTGCCAGCAGTTTCCCCGGGACAGGGACCCCCTATGGCTACACCTTC.

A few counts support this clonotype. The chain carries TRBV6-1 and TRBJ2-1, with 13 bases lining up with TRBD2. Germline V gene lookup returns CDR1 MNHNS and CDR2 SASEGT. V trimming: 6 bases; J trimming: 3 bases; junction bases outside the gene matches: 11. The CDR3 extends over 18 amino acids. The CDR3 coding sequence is TGTGCCAGCAGAGGGACTAGCGGGACCTTGACGGTCTACAATGAGCAGTTCTTC. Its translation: CASRGTSGTLTVYNEQFF.

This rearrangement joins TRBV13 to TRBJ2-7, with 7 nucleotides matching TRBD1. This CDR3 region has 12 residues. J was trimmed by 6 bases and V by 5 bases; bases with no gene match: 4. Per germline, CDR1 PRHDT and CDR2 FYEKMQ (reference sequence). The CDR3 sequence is CASSLQGSEQYF. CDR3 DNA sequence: TGTGCCAGCAGCCTACAGGGGTCCGAGCAGTACTTC. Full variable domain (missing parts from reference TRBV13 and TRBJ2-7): AAGVIQSPRHLIKEKRETATLKCYPIPRHDTVYWYQQGPGQDPQFLISFYEKMQSDKGSIPDRFSAQQFSDYHSELNMSSLELGDSALYFCASSLQGSEQYFGPGTRLTVT.

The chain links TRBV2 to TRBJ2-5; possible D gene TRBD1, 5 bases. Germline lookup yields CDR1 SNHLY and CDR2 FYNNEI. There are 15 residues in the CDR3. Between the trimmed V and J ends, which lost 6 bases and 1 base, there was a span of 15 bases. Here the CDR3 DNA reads TGTGCCAGCAGCCTAGGACAATCAGCCCAAGAGACCCAGTACTTC. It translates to CASSLGQSAQETQYF. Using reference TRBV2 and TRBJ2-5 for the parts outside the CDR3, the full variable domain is EPEVTQTPSHQVTQMGQEVILRCVPISNHLYFYWYRQILGQKVEFLVSFYNNEISEKSEIFDDQFSVERPDGSNFTLKIRSTKLEDSAMYFCASSLGQSAQETQYFGPGTRLLVL.

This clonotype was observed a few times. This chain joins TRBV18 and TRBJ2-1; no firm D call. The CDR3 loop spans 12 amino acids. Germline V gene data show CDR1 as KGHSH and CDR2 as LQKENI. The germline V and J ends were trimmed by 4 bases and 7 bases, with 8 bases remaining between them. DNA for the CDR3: TGTGCCAGCTCACTGAACAGAAATGAGCAGTTCTTC. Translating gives CASSLNRNEQFF.

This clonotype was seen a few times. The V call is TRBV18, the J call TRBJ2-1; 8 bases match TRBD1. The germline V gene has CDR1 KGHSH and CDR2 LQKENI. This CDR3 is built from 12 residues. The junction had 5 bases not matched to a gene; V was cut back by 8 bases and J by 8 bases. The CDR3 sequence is CASGGQVDEQFF. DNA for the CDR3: TGTGCCAGCGGGGGACAGGTCGATGAGCAGTTCTTC.

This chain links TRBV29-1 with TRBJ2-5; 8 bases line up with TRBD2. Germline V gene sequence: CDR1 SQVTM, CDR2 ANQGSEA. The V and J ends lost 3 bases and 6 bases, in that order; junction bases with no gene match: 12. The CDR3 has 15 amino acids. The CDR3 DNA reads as TGCAGCGTTGACGGGGGGGAAAAGGGTTCCAAGACCCAGTACTTC. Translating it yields CSVDGGEKGSKTQYF. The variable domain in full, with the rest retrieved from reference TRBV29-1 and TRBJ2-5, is SAVISQKPSRDICQRGTSLTIQCQVDSQVTMMFWYRQQPGQSLTLIATANQGSEATYESGFVIDKFPISRPNLTFSTLTVSNMSPEDSSIYLCSVDGGEKGSKTQYFGPGTRLLVL.

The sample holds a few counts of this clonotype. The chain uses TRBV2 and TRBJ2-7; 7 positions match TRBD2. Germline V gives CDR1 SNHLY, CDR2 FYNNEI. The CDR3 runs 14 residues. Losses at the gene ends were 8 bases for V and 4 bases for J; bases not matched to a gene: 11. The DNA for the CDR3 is TGTGCCAGCTCGAGGGGCGGGAGCCAGTACGAGCAGTACTTC. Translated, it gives CASSRGGSQYEQYF.

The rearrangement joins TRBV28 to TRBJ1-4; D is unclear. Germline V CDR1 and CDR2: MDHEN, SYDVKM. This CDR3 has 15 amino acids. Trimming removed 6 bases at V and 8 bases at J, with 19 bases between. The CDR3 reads CASSPSGPRKEKLFF. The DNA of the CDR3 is TGTGCCAGCAGCCCCTCCGGGCCTCGAAAGGAAAAACTGTTTTTT. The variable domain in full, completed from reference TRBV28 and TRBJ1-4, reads DVKVTQSSRYLVKRTGEKVFLECVQDMDHENMFWYRQDPGLGLRLIYFSYDVKMKEKGDIPEGYSVSREKKERFSLILESASTNQTSMYLCASSPSGPRKEKLFFGSGTQLSVL.

The CDR3 DNA is TGTGCCAGCAGTTACCGGGACAGGGGGTACTACGAGCAGTACTTC. Its translation: CASSYRDRGYYEQYF. The gene calls are TRBV28 and TRBJ2-7; 11 bases map to TRBD1. This CDR3 has 15 residues. The junction had 5 bases not matched to a gene; V was cut back by 4 bases and J by 3 bases. Germline V gene data show CDR1 as MDHEN and CDR2 as SYDVKM.

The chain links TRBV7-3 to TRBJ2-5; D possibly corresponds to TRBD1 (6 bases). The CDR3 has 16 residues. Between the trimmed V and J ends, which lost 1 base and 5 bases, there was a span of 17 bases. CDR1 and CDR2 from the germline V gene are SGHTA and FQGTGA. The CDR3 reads CASSLNGAGAVETQYF. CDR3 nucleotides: TGTGCCAGCAGCTTAAACGGGGCAGGGGCCGTTGAGACCCAGTACTTC.

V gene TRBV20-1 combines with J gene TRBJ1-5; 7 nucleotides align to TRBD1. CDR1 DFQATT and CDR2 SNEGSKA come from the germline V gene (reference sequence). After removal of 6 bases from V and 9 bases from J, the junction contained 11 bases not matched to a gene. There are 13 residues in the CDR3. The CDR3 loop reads CSAPDRVGGPQHF. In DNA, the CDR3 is TGCAGTGCACCCGACAGGGTAGGAGGGCCCCAGCATTTT.

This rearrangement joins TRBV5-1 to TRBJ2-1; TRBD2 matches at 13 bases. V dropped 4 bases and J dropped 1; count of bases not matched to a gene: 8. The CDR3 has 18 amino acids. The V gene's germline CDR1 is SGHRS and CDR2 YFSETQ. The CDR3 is CASSTTSGRYKSYNEQFF. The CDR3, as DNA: TGCGCCAGCAGCACGACTAGCGGGAGGTACAAATCCTACAATGAGCAGTTCTTC.

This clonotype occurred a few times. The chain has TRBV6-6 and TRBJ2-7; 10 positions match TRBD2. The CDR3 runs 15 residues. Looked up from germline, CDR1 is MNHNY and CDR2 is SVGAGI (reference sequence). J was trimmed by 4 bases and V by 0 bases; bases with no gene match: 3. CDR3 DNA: TGTGCCAGCAGTTACTCTAGCGGGAGGAGGTACGAGCAGTACTTC. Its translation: CASSYSSGRRYEQYF.